Sequencing of this T cell receptor beta chain was carried out in a study of blood T cell repertoires in COVID-19. Across the whole study: Sources were T cells, B-cell-depleted T cells, or PBMCs; the material itself was cDNA or gDNA.

Germline V gene lookup returns CDR1 SGHTA and CDR2 FQGNSA. With V trimmed by 3 bases and J by 4 bases, 7 bases remained unmatched. The CDR3 is 15 amino acids. The method was immunoSEQ multiplex PCR; TCRdb's version includes in-frame clones alone and lacks a portion of them. The sample includes 190,000 or so clones, about 87% seen only once; the top ten take about 3%. The TCR comes from a middle-aged man with active or convalescent COVID-19. The sequencing sample was made of peripheral blood. The chain employs TRBV7-2 and TRBJ2-3, with 7 bases that match TRBD1. The CDR3 loop is CASSLLPQGSDTQYF. The CDR3 DNA is TGTGCCAGCAGCTTGCTCCCACAGGGGTCAGATACGCAGTATTTT.